These 24 T cell receptor beta chains originate from one sample sequenced in a study of T cell responses to AZD1222 COVID-19 vaccine. Using immunoSEQ multiplex PCR, the repertoire was profiled, and TCRdb retains in-frame clones only, with some absent. The sample includes about 97,000 clones, around nine tenths of them seen just once. Sequences were derived from peripheral blood, sampled on day 0 of AZD1222 vaccination. These receptors originate from an adult in good health.

The genes are TRBV6-1 and TRBJ1-2; 8 bases agree with TRBD1. The CDR3 is 14 residues long. Germline-derived CDR1 and CDR2 are MNHNS and SASEGT. After removal of 3 bases from V and 3 bases from J, the junction contained 3 bases not matched to a gene. CDR3 loop: CASSDRGLDYGYTF. CDR3 coding DNA: TGTGCCAGCAGTGACAGGGGGCTTGACTATGGCTACACCTTC.

This clone was recorded only once. V is TRBV4-3 and J is TRBJ1-4; TRBD1 aligns across 7 bases. With V trimmed by 0 bases and J by 6 bases, 4 bases remained unmatched. The CDR3 sequence is 15 residues long. CDR1 LGHNA and CDR2 YSLEER come from the germline V gene. Written as DNA, the CDR3 is TGCGCCAGCAGCCAAGATACAGGGGCGTATGAAAAACTGTTTTTT. It specifies CASSQDTGAYEKLFF.

Only a few counts were recorded for this clone. The chain uses TRBV11-2 and TRBJ2-5; a possible D gene is TRBD2 (7 bases). V was shortened by 0 bases and J by 4 bases, with 9 bases between the two germline ends. This CDR3 spans 14 amino acids. CDR1 SGHAT and CDR2 FQNNGV come from the germline V gene. The CDR3 bases are TGTGCCAGCAGCTTAGATGGGGGGGCAGAGACCCAGTACTTC. Translated: CASSLDGGAETQYF.

This chain uses TRBV28 with TRBJ1-2; D is perhaps TRBD1 (6 bases). The germline CDR1 and CDR2 sequences are MDHEN and SYDVKM. This CDR3 has 16 residues. Trimming shortened V by 6 bases and J by 7 bases, and 24 bases separated the two germline ends. The CDR3 sequence is CASSLTGRGIFGGYTF. CDR3 coding DNA: TGTGCCAGCAGCCTAACAGGGAGGGGGATTTTTGGTGGCTACACCTTC.

V usage is TRBV29-1 and J usage is TRBJ2-3; possibly TRBD2 for D (6 bases). The CDR3 consists of 14 residues. Trimming shortened V by 2 bases and J by 3 bases, and 12 bases separated the two germline ends. The germline gives CDR1 SQVTM, CDR2 ANQGSEA. CDR3 sequence reads: CSVERGVSTDTQYF. The CDR3 nucleotides read TGCAGCGTTGAACGCGGGGTTAGTACAGATACGCAGTATTTT.

The J gene is TRBJ2-3, the V gene TRBV1; the D call TRBD2 from the table was never checked on the DNA. TRBV1 is a listed pseudogene. The CDR3 length is 16 residues. Here the CDR3 reads CTSSQPAGGFADTQYF. The CDR3 nucleotides read TGCACCAGCAGCCAACCAGCGGGGGGGTTTGCAGATACGCAGTATTTT.

This clone was counted once. The chain recombines TRBV29-1 with TRBJ1-1, with TRBD1 matching over 7 bases. Germline V gene data show CDR1 as SQVTM and CDR2 as ANQGSEA. The CDR3 spans 14 residues. V was clipped by 6 bases and J by 0 bases; unmatched bases: 7. This CDR3 reads CSVDVTGLNTEAFF. CDR3 nucleotide sequence: TGCAGCGTAGATGTGACAGGGCTGAACACTGAAGCTTTCTTT.

This chain links TRBV7-3 with TRBJ1-2; D unclear. V gave up 5 bases and J gave up 8 bases, with 15 bases separating them. This CDR3 is built from 13 residues. CDR1 and CDR2 from the germline V gene are SGHTA and FQGTGA. The CDR3 nucleotides read TGTGCCAGCAGCCCCCCGGGCGGCCAGGGCTACACCTTC. Protein sequence: CASSPPGGQGYTF.

This clone has only one observation. The chain couples TRBV10-3 to TRBJ1-2; a weak D match, TRBD1 (6 bases). This CDR3 contains 13 residues. Trimming removed 5 bases at V and 2 bases at J, with 9 bases between. Germline assignment: CDR1 ENHRY and CDR2 SYGVKD. CDR3 sequence reads: CAISLQGNYGYTF. For the CDR3, the DNA is TGTGCCATCAGTCTCCAGGGGAACTATGGCTACACCTTC.

The genes are TRBV15 and TRBJ1-3; D not certain. Germline CDR1 is LNHNV and CDR2 is YYDKDF (reference sequence). The CDR3 sequence is 15 residues long. Trimming cost V 2 bases and J 4 bases, with 12 bases left between them. The CDR3 protein is CATSRRAAGGNTIYF. The CDR3 DNA is TGTGCCACCAGCAGACGCGCGGCAGGAGGAAACACCATATATTTT.

V usage is TRBV19 and J usage is TRBJ2-3; the match to TRBD2 covers 7 bases. This CDR3 is 14 amino acids long. Germline values: CDR1 LNHDA, CDR2 SQIVND (reference sequence). The V and J ends lost 5 bases and 5 bases, in that order; junction bases with no gene match: 7. In DNA, the CDR3 is TGTGCCAGTAGTTCGCCGGGAGGTGGAGATACGCAGTATTTT. It yields the protein CASSSPGGGDTQYF.

V gene TRBV30 combines with J gene TRBJ1-1; D ambiguous. Trimming shortened V by 0 bases and J by 4 bases, and 3 bases separated the two germline ends. Germline V CDR1 and CDR2: GTSNPN, SVGIG (reference sequence). CDR3 length: 11 amino acids. The CDR3 loop reads CAWSVGTEAFF. The CDR3 region has the DNA TGTGCCTGGAGTGTGGGCACTGAAGCTTTCTTT.

This chain links TRBV7-3 with TRBJ2-1; 9 bases map to TRBD1. J lost 5 bases, V lost 4 bases, and 3 bases had no gene match. The germline V gene encodes CDR1 SGHTA and CDR2 FQGTGA. The CDR3 extends over 14 amino acids. In DNA form, the CDR3 reads TGTGCCAGCAGCTGGGGACAGGGTAACAATGAGCAGTTCTTC. It codes for CASSWGQGNNEQFF.

The gene calls are TRBV27 and TRBJ2-7; 7 bases map to TRBD1. Germline values: CDR1 MNHEY, CDR2 SMNVEV (reference sequence). This CDR3 has 15 amino acids. V lost 2 bases to trimming and J lost 2 bases; unmatched junction nucleotides: 6. CDR3: CASSLDRARTYEQYF. The CDR3 coding sequence is TGTGCCAGCAGTTTAGACAGGGCAAGGACCTACGAGCAGTACTTC.

The chain employs TRBV19 and TRBJ2-1, with 8 bases fitting TRBD2. Trimming took 5 bases from V and 4 from J; bases not matched to a gene: 7. This CDR3 region has 15 residues. Germline V gene data show CDR1 as LNHDA and CDR2 as SQIVND (reference sequence). The CDR3 coding sequence is TGTGCCAGTAGTGTGAGACTAGCGACATACAATGAGCAGTTCTTC. It translates to CASSVRLATYNEQFF.

The chain has TRBV30 and TRBJ2-7; 13 bases are shared with TRBD2. The germline gives CDR1 GTSNPN, CDR2 SVGIG (reference sequence). The CDR3 loop spans 15 amino acids. The V gene end was trimmed by 2 bases and the J gene end by 6 bases; junction bases not matched to a gene: 7. The CDR3 bases are TGTGCCTGGAGTACCGGACTAGCGGGGGACAGCGAGCAGTACTTC. Its translation: CAWSTGLAGDSEQYF.

V gene TRBV18 combines with J gene TRBJ1-2; 8 bases agree with TRBD1. With 3 bases clipped from V and 2 bases from J, the junction kept 8 bases outside the gene matches. This CDR3 comprises 16 residues. From germline, CDR1 is KGHSH and CDR2 LQKENI. CDR3 nucleotides: TGTGCCAGCTCACCTATCGGACAGGGCGTAAACTATGGCTACACCTTC. It codes for CASSPIGQGVNYGYTF.

The chain links TRBV27 to TRBJ1-6; unclear D gene. V was cut by 3 bases and J by 7 bases, with 10 bases left in between. This CDR3 has 14 residues. Germline CDR1 and CDR2: MNHEY and SMNVEV (reference sequence). CDR3 bases: TGTGCCAGCAGTTTTTTCGGAGGGAATTCACCCCTCCACTTT. Its protein product is CASSFFGGNSPLHF.

The chain couples TRBV29-1 to TRBJ1-2; D gene unclear. From germline, CDR1 is SQVTM and CDR2 ANQGSEA. V shed 1 base and J shed 7 bases, with 4 bases lying between them. The CDR3 consists of 10 residues. CDR3 sequence: CSVEAGGYTF. The CDR3 DNA follows: TGCAGCGTTGAAGCCGGTGGCTACACCTTC.

This clone was seen more than once but under ten times. The chain joins TRBV19 to TRBJ2-7, with TRBD2 matching over 8 bases. Per the germline V gene, CDR1 is LNHDA and CDR2 is SQIVND (reference sequence). Unmatched junction bases numbered 12, after V lost 9 bases and J lost 2 bases. The CDR3 is 15 residues long. CDR3 residues: CASSSSGGGAYEQYF. CDR3 DNA: TGTGCCAGCTCCTCATCGGGAGGGGGAGCCTACGAGCAGTACTTC.

The chain uses TRBV21-1 and TRBJ1-2. TRBV21-1 has pseudogene status. The CDR3 is 11 residues long. Here the CDR3 reads CASSRRYGYTF. In nucleotides, the CDR3 is TGTGCCAGCAGCAGGAGATATGGCTACACCTTC.

Note on this clone: Other DNA variants within this sample encode the same CDR3. This chain links TRBV9 with TRBJ2-2, with 8 nucleotides matching TRBD2. The CDR3 contains 14 residues. V was pared by 6 bases and J by 0 bases, with 1 base of the junction left unmatched. The V gene's germline CDR1 is SGDLS and CDR2 YYNGEE. The CDR3 loop reads CASTAGANTGELFF. The CDR3 DNA reads as TGTGCCAGCACAGCGGGAGCGAACACCGGGGAGCTGTTTTTT.

This clone occurred once. The V and J genes are TRBV29-1 and TRBJ2-7; 8 bases agree with TRBD1. The germline V gene encodes CDR1 SQVTM and CDR2 ANQGSEA. CDR3 length: 12 amino acids. V shed 3 bases, J shed 4 bases, and the junction held 2 bases outside the gene matches. The CDR3 reads CSVERTGYEQYF. The CDR3 DNA follows: TGCAGCGTTGAGCGGACAGGGTACGAGCAGTACTTC.

The chain carries TRBV4-1 and TRBJ1-2, with no clear D. CDR3 length equals 11 residues. V lost 1 base to trimming and J lost 6 bases, with 3 bases between them. Germline lookup yields CDR1 MGHRA and CDR2 YSYEKL. CDR3 loop: CASSQVDGYTF. The CDR3 nucleotides read TGCGCCAGCAGCCAAGTTGATGGCTACACCTTC.